Each of the 23 T cell receptor beta chains below was sequenced from the same sample in a study of blood T cells in healthy people across ages. A second about 7 to 12 cycle PCR used barcoded and J-beta primers. Using its own MiXCR run on the 5' RACE reads, TCRdb lists one record per CDR3 protein. The profile shows over 500,000 distinct CDR3 sequences, over 25% of them singletons. This sample also appeared in a second study, on T cells of mothers and their children.

Sequenced material: blood. The receptors were gathered from a boy between 2 and 10 years old in good health.

This clonotype showed up just a few times. The chain employs TRBV7-2 and TRBJ2-6; 11 bases map to TRBD1. Germline V gene sequence: CDR1 SGHTA, CDR2 FQGNSA. The CDR3 totals 17 residues. Unmatched junction bases numbered 4, after V lost 4 bases and J lost 2 bases. CDR3 sequence reads: CASSSGQGAAGANVLTF. CDR3 in DNA: TGTGCCAGCAGCTCCGGACAGGGGGCGGCTGGGGCCAACGTCCTGACTTTC.

This clonotype was seen a handful of times. CDR3 residues: CASSLTVGPDNEQFF. The CDR3 bases are TGTGCCAGCAGTTTGACCGTAGGTCCTGACAATGAGCAGTTCTTC. The chain employs TRBV27 and TRBJ2-1; D remains unclear. Germline CDR1 and CDR2: MNHEY and SMNVEV (reference sequence). V was pared by 3 bases and J by 5 bases, with 14 bases between. The CDR3 consists of 15 residues.

The gene calls are TRBV20-1 and TRBJ1-5; D uncertain. CDR3 size: 12 residues. With 6 bases removed from V and 3 bases from J, the gap between germline ends came to 9 bases. CDR1 and CDR2 from the germline V gene are DFQATT and SNEGSKA (reference sequence). DNA of the CDR3: TGCAGTGCAGGGCCTTTCAATCAGCCCCAGCATTTT. This codes for CSAGPFNQPQHF.

This clonotype was counted between two and nine times. This chain links TRBV5-4 with TRBJ1-4, with D possibly TRBD1 on 6 matching bases. The germline CDR1 and CDR2 sequences are SGHNT and YYREEE (reference sequence). This CDR3 contains 14 residues. V was trimmed by 4 bases and J by 7 bases, leaving 14 bases between them. The CDR3 DNA reads TGTGCCAGCAGCCCGGGGGGGCGTGGTGAAAAACTGTTTTTT. This sequence encodes CASSPGGRGEKLFF.

This clonotype was counted between two and nine times. The chain couples TRBV29-1 to TRBJ2-7; D uncertain. Germline-derived CDR1 and CDR2 are SQVTM and ANQGSEA. This CDR3 has 12 residues. V was shortened by 5 bases and J by 5 bases, with 13 bases between the two germline ends. CDR3 sequence reads: CSVSVLENEQYF. In nucleotides, the CDR3 is TGCAGCGTTTCGGTCCTAGAGAACGAGCAGTACTTC.

The V gene is TRBV6-2 or TRBV6-3, the J gene TRBJ2-7, with 10 bases fitting TRBD2. Germline V gene lookup returns CDR1 MNHEY and CDR2 SVGEGT. This CDR3 is built from 15 residues. The V gene end was trimmed by 6 bases and the J gene end by 2 bases; junction bases not matched to a gene: 7. CDR3 bases: TGTGCCAGCAGACCCACCGGGACTAGCGCCTACGAGCAGTACTTC. Amino acid sequence: CASRPTGTSAYEQYF.

This clonotype was seen only a few times. The V gene is TRBV7-2, the J gene TRBJ1-1, with TRBD1 identical over 7 bases. Germline V CDR1 and CDR2: SGHTA, FQGNSA. This CDR3 spans 15 amino acids. V lost 5 bases to trimming and J lost 3 bases; unmatched junction nucleotides: 9. The CDR3, as DNA: TGTGCCAGCAGCCCTACCAGGGGGGGATACACTGAAGCTTTCTTT. Translated: CASSPTRGGYTEAFF.

This clonotype was counted at least ten times. The V call is TRBV3-1, the J call TRBJ2-5; TRBD1 might be the D (7 bases). The CDR3 has 21 residues. The V gene lost 0 bases and the J gene lost 1 base, with 27 bases spanning the gap. The germline CDR1 and CDR2 sequences are LGHDT and YNNKEL (reference sequence). In DNA form, the CDR3 reads TGTGCCAGCAGCCAAGATCTTATGGGGGACAGCCTTAAGGAGGGCCAAGAGACCCAGTACTTC. Protein: CASSQDLMGDSLKEGQETQYF.

The table lists this clonotype with a few counts. The rearrangement uses TRBV3-1 and TRBJ2-7; perhaps D is TRBD1 or TRBD2 (5 bases each). Trimming cost V 5 bases and J 6 bases, with 11 bases left between them. The CDR3 has 12 amino acids. CDR1 is LGHDT and CDR2 is YNNKEL in the germline V gene (reference sequence). For the CDR3, the DNA is TGTGCCAGCAGCTCCGGGGACCGCGAGCAGTACTTC. Translated: CASSSGDREQYF.

The sample holds a few counts of this clonotype. The rearrangement joins TRBV2 to TRBJ2-2; TRBD1 is a possible D gene (5 bases). This CDR3 has 15 amino acids. V shed 6 bases and J shed 7 bases, with 18 bases lying between them. In germline, CDR1 is SNHLY, CDR2 FYNNEI. This CDR3 reads CASSRRGRVDGELFF. Here the CDR3 DNA reads TGTGCCAGCAGCAGAAGGGGCAGGGTGGACGGGGAGCTGTTTTTT. The full variable domain, rest sourced from reference TRBV2 and TRBJ2-2, is EPEVTQTPSHQVTQMGQEVILRCVPISNHLYFYWYRQILGQKVEFLVSFYNNEISEKSEIFDDQFSVERPDGSNFTLKIRSTKLEDSAMYFCASSRRGRVDGELFFGEGSRLTVL.

The rearrangement joins TRBV28 to TRBJ2-2, with D hard to call. The ends were cut back, 7 bases at V and 5 bases at J, with 11 bases in the middle. The germline V gene encodes CDR1 MDHEN and CDR2 SYDVKM. The CDR3 spans 13 residues. CDR3 sequence (DNA): TGTGCCAGCACCATCCCGCCAACCGGGGAGCTGTTTTTT. It yields the protein CASTIPPTGELFF.

The sample holds a few counts of this clonotype. The chain has TRBV5-1 and TRBJ2-6, with D uncertain. The CDR3 spans 13 residues. Trimming stripped 1 base from V and 3 bases from J, with 2 bases between. CDR1 is SGHRS and CDR2 is YFSETQ in the germline V gene. CDR3 sequence: CASSLNGANVLTF. For the CDR3, the DNA is TGCGCCAGCAGCTTGAATGGGGCCAACGTCCTGACTTTC.

This clonotype occurred a few times. The chain employs TRBV30 and TRBJ1-2, with 7 bases matching TRBD1. This CDR3 contains 14 residues. The J segment lost 6 bases and the V segment lost 0 bases, leaving 7 bases of the junction unmatched. Germline values: CDR1 GTSNPN, CDR2 SVGIG (reference sequence). The CDR3: CAWSVHRGWNGYTF. The CDR3 DNA sequence: TGTGCCTGGAGTGTTCACAGGGGTTGGAATGGCTACACCTTC.

This clonotype has only a few counts. This chain links TRBV6-1 with TRBJ2-5; possible D gene TRBD2, 5 bases. CDR3 length: 11 residues. Germline V gene sequence: CDR1 MNHNS, CDR2 SASEGT. Trimming took off 10 bases at V and 5 bases at J, with 11 bases between the two ends. DNA for the CDR3: TGTGCCACCTTTACGGGGGAGACCCAGTACTTC. This gives the protein CATFTGETQYF.

V usage is TRBV5-1 and J usage is TRBJ2-5; 7 nucleotides match TRBD2. CDR3 size: 16 residues. The V gene's germline CDR1 is SGHRS and CDR2 YFSETQ. V shed 1 base, J shed 1 base, and the junction held 7 bases outside the gene matches. DNA for the CDR3: TGCGCCAGCAGCTTGACGCCTAGCGGCTTCCAAGAGACCCAGTACTTC. Its protein product is CASSLTPSGFQETQYF.

J is TRBJ1-1 and V is TRBV20-1, with a possible D match to TRBD1 (6 bases). V lost 3 bases, J lost 0 bases, and 8 bases lay in between. This CDR3 is 13 amino acids long. Germline assignment: CDR1 DFQATT and CDR2 SNEGSKA (reference sequence). The CDR3 is CSARDRLNTEAFF. The CDR3, as DNA: TGCAGTGCTAGGGACAGACTGAACACTGAAGCTTTCTTT.

V gene TRBV7-9 combines with J gene TRBJ2-3; the D is unclear. This CDR3 has 15 amino acids. V gave up 2 bases and J gave up 3 bases, with 12 bases separating them. Per germline, CDR1 SEHNR and CDR2 FQNEAQ (reference sequence). Here the CDR3 DNA reads TGTGCCAGCAGCTTATATGAGACTTGGACAGATACGCAGTATTTT. Its protein product is CASSLYETWTDTQYF.

V gene TRBV9 combines with J gene TRBJ2-5; a weak D match, TRBD2 (5 bases). The CDR3 has 16 residues. Germline CDR1 SGDLS, CDR2 YYNGEE. V was clipped by 0 bases and J by 5 bases, with 17 bases between them. The DNA of the CDR3 is TGTGCCAGCAGCGTAGGAGGCGGAGGCGGTGAGGAGACCCAGTACTTC. As protein: CASSVGGGGGEETQYF.

This clonotype was seen a few times. This sequence joins TRBV7-9 and TRBJ2-1, with D perhaps matching TRBD2 (5 bases). With the DNA end fitting TRBJ2-7 better, the J assignment may be wrong. Germline CDR1 is SEHNR and CDR2 is FQNEAQ (reference sequence). The CDR3 is made up of 14 amino acids. The CDR3 reads CASSWVGSRNEQYF. DNA of the CDR3: TGTGCCAGCAGCTGGGTTGGGAGTAGGAACGAGCAGTACTTC.

The V gene is TRBV5-1, the J gene TRBJ2-5, with D possibly TRBD2 on 7 matching bases. The J call may be mistaken, given a closer DNA end match to TRBJ2-7. Germline CDR1 reads SGHRS; CDR2 reads YFSETQ. This CDR3 has 16 residues. DNA of the CDR3: TGCGCCAGCAGCTCCTCTCCGGGGGGCTGGGGGTACGAGCAGTACTTC. Translated: CASSSSPGGWGYEQYF.

This chain links TRBV11-2 with TRBJ2-7, with 7 positions matching TRBD1. The J segment lost 5 bases and the V segment lost 5 bases, leaving 9 bases of the junction unmatched. The CDR3 spans 14 residues. Germline V gene lookup returns CDR1 SGHAT and CDR2 FQNNGV. CDR3 sequence reads: CASSVLTGLNEQYF. CDR3 nucleotides: TGTGCCAGCAGCGTCCTGACAGGGCTCAACGAGCAGTACTTC.

V gene TRBV6-1 combines with J gene TRBJ2-3; D call uncertain. Trimming cost V 1 base and J 2 bases, with 7 bases left between them. Germline CDR1 reads MNHNS; CDR2 reads SASEGT. The CDR3 length is 14 residues. The CDR3 region is CASSEGGYTDTQYF. CDR3 coding DNA: TGTGCCAGCAGTGAAGGCGGATACACAGATACGCAGTATTTT.

At least ten counts were recorded for this clonotype. The rearrangement links TRBV19 to TRBJ2-1; 11 nucleotides align to TRBD2. The V gene end was trimmed by 4 bases and the J gene end by 14 bases; junction bases not matched to a gene: 10. CDR1 and CDR2 from the germline V gene are LNHDA and SQIVND (reference sequence). This CDR3 is 14 amino acids long. The CDR3 region is CASSKTSGVTWKFF. CDR3 in DNA: TGTGCCAGTAGTAAGACTAGCGGGGTCACATGGAAGTTCTTC.